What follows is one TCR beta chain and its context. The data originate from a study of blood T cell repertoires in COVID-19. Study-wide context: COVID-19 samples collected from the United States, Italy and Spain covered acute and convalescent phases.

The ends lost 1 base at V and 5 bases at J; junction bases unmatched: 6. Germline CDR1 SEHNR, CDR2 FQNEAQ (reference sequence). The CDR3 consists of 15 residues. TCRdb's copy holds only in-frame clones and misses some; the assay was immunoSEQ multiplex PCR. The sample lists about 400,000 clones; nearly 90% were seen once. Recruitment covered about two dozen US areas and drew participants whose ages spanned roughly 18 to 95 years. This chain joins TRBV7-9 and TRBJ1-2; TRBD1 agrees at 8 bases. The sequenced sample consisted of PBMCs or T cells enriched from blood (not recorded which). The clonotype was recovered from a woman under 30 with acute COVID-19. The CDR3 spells CASSLGQGATYGYTF. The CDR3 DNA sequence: TGTGCCAGCAGCTTAGGGCAGGGGGCTACTTATGGCTACACCTTC.